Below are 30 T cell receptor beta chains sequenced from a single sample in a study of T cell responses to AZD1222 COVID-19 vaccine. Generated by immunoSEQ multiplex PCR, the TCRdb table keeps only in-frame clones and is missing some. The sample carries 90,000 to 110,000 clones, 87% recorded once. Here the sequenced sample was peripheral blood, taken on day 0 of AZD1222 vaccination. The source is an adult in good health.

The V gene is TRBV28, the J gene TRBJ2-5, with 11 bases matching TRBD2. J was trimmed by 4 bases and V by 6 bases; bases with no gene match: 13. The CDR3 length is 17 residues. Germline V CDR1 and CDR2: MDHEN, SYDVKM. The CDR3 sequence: CASRTPLAGGRGETQYF. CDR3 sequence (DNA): TGTGCCAGCAGAACCCCCCTAGCGGGGGGCAGGGGAGAGACCCAGTACTTC.

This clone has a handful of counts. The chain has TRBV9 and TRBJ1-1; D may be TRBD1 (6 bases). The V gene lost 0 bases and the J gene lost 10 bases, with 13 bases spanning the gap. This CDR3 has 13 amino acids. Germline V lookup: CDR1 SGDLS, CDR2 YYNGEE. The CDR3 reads CASSVDVTGIAFF. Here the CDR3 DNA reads TGTGCCAGCAGCGTAGACGTTACAGGGATAGCTTTCTTT.

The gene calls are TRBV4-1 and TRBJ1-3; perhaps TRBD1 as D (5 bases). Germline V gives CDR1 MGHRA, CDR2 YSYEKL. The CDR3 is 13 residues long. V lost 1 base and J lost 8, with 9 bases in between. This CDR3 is CASSQGGIDTIYF. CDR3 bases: TGCGCCAGCAGCCAAGGGGGCATCGACACCATATATTTT.

The CDR3 loop reads CASSVSGVGYTF. The CDR3 coding sequence is TGTGCCAGCAGTGTTTCGGGGGTGGGGTACACCTTC. This sequence joins TRBV12-3 or TRBV12-4 and TRBJ1-2; D is possibly TRBD1 (5 bases). This CDR3 is built from 12 residues. V was shortened by 5 bases and J by 11 bases, with 15 bases between the two germline ends.

The CDR3 sequence is CASSFIGESYEQYF. CDR3 nucleotide sequence: TGCGCCAGCAGCTTCATAGGGGAATCCTACGAGCAGTACTTC. The J gene is TRBJ2-7, the V gene TRBV5-1; possible D gene TRBD1, 5 bases. V was clipped by 2 bases and J by 1 base, with 10 bases between them. The germline CDR1 and CDR2 sequences are SGHRS and YFSETQ. The CDR3 covers 14 residues.

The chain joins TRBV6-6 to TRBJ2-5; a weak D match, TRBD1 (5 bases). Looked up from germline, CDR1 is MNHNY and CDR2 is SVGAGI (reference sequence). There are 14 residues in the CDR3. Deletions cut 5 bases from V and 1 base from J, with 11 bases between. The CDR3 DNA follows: TGTGCCAGCAGTCCCTCAGGGCGCCAAGAGACCCAGTACTTC. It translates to CASSPSGRQETQYF.

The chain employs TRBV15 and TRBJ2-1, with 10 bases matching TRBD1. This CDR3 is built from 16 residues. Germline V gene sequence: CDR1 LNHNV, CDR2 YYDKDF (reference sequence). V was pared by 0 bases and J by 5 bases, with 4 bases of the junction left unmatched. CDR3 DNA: TGTGCCACCAGCAGAGAGGCCGGGACAGGGGACAATGAGCAGTTCTTC. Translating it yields CATSREAGTGDNEQFF.

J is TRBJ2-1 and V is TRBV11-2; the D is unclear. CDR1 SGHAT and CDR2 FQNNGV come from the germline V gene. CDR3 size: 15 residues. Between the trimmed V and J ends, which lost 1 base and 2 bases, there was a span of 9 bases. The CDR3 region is CASSLVLLPYNEQFF. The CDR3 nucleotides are TGTGCCAGCAGCTTAGTCCTACTACCCTACAATGAGCAGTTCTTC. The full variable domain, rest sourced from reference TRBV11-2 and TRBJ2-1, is EAGVAQSPRYKIIEKRQSVAFWCNPISGHATLYWYQQILGQGPKLLIQFQNNGVVDDSQLPKDRFSAERLKGVDSTLKIQPAKLEDSAVYLCASSLVLLPYNEQFFGPGTRLTVL.

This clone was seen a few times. DNA of the CDR3: TGTGCCAGCAGCATTTGGAGGAGCAATCAGCCCCAGCATTTT. Its translation: CASSIWRSNQPQHF. The chain employs TRBV7-8 and TRBJ1-5; D ambiguous. Between the trimmed V and J ends, which lost 5 bases and 1 base, there was a span of 9 bases. CDR3 length: 14 amino acids. Germline V gene lookup returns CDR1 SGHVS and CDR2 FQNEAQ.

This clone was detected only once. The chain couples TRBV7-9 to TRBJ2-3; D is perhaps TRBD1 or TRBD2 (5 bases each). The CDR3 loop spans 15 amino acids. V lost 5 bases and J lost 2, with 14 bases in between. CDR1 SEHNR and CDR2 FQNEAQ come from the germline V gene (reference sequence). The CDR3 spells CASSLGTLLTDTQYF. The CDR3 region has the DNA TGTGCCAGCAGCCTCGGGACGCTACTCACAGATACGCAGTATTTT.

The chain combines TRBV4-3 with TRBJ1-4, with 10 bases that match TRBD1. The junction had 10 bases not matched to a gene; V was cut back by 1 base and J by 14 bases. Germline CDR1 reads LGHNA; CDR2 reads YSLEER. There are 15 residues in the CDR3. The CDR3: CASSQGQGAPWGLFF. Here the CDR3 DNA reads TGCGCCAGCAGCCAAGGACAGGGGGCGCCTTGGGGTCTGTTTTTT.

CDR3 loop: CAISDRGRSTGNSPLHF. Here the CDR3 DNA reads TGTGCCATCAGTGACAGGGGGCGATCGACTGGAAATTCACCCCTCCACTTT. The rearrangement joins TRBV10-3 to TRBJ1-6, with 8 bases lining up with TRBD1. V dropped 3 bases and J dropped 7; count of bases not matched to a gene: 11. The CDR3 consists of 17 residues. Germline assignment: CDR1 ENHRY and CDR2 SYGVKD.

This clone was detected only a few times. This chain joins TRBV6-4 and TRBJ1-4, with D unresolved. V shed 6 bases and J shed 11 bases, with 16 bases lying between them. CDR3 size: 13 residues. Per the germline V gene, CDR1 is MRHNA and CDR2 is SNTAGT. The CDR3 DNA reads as TGTGCCAGCAGGGAGACATCCTTGCGGAAACTGTTTTTT. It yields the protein CASRETSLRKLFF.

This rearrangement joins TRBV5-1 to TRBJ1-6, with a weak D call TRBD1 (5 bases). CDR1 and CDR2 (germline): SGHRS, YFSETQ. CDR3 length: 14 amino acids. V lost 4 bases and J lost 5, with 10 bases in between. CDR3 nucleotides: TGCGCCAGCAGCCCGCAGGGAGATAATTCACCCCTCCACTTT. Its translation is CASSPQGDNSPLHF.

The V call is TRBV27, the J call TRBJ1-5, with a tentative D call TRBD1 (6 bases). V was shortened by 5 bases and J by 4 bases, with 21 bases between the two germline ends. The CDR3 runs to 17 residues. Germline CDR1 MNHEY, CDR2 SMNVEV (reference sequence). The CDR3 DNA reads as TGTGCCAGCAGTCCTCCCCCGTACAGGGTTGGGAATCAGCCCCAGCATTTT. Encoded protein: CASSPPPYRVGNQPQHF.

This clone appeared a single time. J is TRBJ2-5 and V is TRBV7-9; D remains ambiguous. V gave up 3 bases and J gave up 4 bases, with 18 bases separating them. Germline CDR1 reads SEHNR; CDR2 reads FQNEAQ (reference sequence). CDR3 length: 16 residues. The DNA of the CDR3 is TGTGCCAGCAGCTTGAACTCTTATGGGGTTTCAGAGACCCAGTACTTC. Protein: CASSLNSYGVSETQYF.

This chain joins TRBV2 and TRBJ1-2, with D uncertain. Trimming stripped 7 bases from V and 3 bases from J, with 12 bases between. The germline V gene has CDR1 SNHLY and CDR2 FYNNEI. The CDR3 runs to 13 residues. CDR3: CASKLGIDYGYTF. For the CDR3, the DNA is TGTGCCAGCAAGCTCGGTATTGACTATGGCTACACCTTC. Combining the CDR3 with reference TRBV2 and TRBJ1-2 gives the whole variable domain EPEVTQTPSHQVTQMGQEVILRCVPISNHLYFYWYRQILGQKVEFLVSFYNNEISEKSEIFDDQFSVERPDGSNFTLKIRSTKLEDSAMYFCASKLGIDYGYTFGSGTRLTVV.

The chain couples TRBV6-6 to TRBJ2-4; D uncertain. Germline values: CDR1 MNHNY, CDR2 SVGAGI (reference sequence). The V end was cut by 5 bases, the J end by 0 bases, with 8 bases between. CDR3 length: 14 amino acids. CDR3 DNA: TGTGCCAGCAGTCTTGCGTTAGCCAAAAACATTCAGTACTTC. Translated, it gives CASSLALAKNIQYF.

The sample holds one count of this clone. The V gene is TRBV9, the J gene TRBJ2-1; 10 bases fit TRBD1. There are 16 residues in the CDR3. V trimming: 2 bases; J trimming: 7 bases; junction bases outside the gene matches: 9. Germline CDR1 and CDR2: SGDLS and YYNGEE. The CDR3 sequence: CASSVAGTGVLNEQFF. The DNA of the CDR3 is TGTGCCAGCAGCGTGGCTGGGACAGGGGTTTTAAATGAGCAGTTCTTC.

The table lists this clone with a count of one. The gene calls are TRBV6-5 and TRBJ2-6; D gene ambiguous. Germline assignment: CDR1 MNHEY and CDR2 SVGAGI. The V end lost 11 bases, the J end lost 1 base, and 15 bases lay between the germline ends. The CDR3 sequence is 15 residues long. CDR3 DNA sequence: TGTGCCTCAAAGGGTGGTGGGTCTGGGGCCAACGTCCTGACTTTC. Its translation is CASKGGGSGANVLTF.

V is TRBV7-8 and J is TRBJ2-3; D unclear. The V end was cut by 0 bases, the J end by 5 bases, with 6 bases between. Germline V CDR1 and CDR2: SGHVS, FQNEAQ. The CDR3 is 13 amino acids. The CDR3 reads CASSLALGDTQYF. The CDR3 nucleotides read TGTGCCAGCAGCTTAGCGCTGGGAGATACGCAGTATTTT.

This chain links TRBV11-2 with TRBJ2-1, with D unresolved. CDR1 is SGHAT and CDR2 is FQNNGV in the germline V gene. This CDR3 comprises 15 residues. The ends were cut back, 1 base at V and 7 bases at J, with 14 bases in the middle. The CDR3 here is CASSLVAAGWNEQFF. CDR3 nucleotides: TGTGCCAGCAGCTTAGTGGCGGCCGGTTGGAATGAGCAGTTCTTC.

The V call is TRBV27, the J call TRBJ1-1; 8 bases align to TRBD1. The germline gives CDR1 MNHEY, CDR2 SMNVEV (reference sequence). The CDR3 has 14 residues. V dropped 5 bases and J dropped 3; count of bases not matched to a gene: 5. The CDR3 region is CASSQQGGHTEAFF. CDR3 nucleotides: TGTGCCAGCAGTCAACAGGGGGGTCACACTGAAGCTTTCTTT.

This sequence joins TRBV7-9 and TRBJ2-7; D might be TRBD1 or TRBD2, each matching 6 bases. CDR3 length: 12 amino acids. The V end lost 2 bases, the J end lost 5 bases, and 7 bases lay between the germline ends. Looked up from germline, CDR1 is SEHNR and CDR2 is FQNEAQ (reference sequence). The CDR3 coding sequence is TGTGCCAGCAGCTTACGGGGGCACGAGCAGTACTTC. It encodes CASSLRGHEQYF.

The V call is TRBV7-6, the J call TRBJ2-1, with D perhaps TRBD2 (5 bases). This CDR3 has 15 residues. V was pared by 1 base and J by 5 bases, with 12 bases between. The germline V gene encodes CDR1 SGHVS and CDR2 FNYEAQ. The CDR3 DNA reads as TGTGCCAGCAGCTTAGAGCCGGGGTGGGACAATGAGCAGTTCTTC. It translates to CASSLEPGWDNEQFF.

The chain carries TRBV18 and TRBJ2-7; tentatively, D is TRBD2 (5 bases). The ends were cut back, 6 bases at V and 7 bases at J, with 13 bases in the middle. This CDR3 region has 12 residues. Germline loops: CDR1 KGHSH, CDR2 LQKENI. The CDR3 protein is CASSRPGSEQYF. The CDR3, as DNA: TGTGCCAGCTCGAGGCCGGGGTCGGAGCAGTACTTC.

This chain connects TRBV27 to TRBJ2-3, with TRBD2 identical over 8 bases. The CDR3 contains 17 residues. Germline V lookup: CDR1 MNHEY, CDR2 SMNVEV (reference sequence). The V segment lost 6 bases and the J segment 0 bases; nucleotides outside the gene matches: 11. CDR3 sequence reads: CASSQALADYSTDTQYF. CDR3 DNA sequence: TGTGCCAGCAGCCAGGCACTAGCGGATTATAGCACAGATACGCAGTATTTT.

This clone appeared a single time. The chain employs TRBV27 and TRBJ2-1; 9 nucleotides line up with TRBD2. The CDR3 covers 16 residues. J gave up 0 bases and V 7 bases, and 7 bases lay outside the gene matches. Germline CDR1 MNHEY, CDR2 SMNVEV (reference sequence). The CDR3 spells CASTGLASSSYNEQFF. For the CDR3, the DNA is TGTGCCAGCACCGGACTAGCGTCTAGCTCCTACAATGAGCAGTTCTTC.

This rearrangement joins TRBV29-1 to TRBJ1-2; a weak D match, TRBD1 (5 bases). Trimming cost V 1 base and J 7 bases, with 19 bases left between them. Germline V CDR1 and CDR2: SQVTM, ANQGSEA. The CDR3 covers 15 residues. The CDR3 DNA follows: TGCAGCGTTGAAGTAGGGGTGGAGGGTTTGGCTGGCTACACCTTC. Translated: CSVEVGVEGLAGYTF.

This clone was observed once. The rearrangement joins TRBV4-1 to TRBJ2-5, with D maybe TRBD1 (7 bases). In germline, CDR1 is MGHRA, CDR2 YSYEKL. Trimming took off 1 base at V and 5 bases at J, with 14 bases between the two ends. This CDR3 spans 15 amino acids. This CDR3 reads CASSQGQGGKETQYF. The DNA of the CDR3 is TGCGCCAGCAGCCAAGGACAGGGAGGCAAGGAGACCCAGTACTTC.